The clone carrying this TCR beta chain showed up just a few times. The antigen is not known. Using RNA template, CDR3s of TCR alpha and beta were amplified with iRepertoire arm-PCR. TCRdb analysed the multiplex PCR reads with MiXCR anew, one entry per CDR3 protein. The table has around 390,000 distinct CDR3 sequences, roughly 41% seen once; the top ten hold more than 10%. These data belong to a study of glioma-infiltrating T cells. Findings and limits, study-wide: Signature shared blood CDR3 motifs were enriched in low-divergence and depleted in high-divergence patients. Above-expected tissue-blood divergence occurred in all gliomas, most in low-grade ones.

The CDR3 totals 20 residues. With 1 base clipped from V and 0 bases from J, the junction kept 18 bases outside the gene matches. CDR1 and CDR2 (germline): DFQATT, SNEGSKA (reference sequence). This chain links TRBV20-1 with TRBJ1-2, with 9 bases aligning to TRBD1. The clonotype comes from a human donor with low-grade glioma or glioblastoma, undergoing nonglioma brain surgery, or in good health (not recorded which). The sample comprised glioma tissue, nonneoplastic brain tissue, or PBMCs (not recorded which). The CDR3 protein is CSARVNPLSTGGTPNYGYTF. DNA for the CDR3: TGCAGTGCTAGAGTAAACCCCCTGTCGACAGGGGGGACACCTAACTATGGCTACACCTTC.